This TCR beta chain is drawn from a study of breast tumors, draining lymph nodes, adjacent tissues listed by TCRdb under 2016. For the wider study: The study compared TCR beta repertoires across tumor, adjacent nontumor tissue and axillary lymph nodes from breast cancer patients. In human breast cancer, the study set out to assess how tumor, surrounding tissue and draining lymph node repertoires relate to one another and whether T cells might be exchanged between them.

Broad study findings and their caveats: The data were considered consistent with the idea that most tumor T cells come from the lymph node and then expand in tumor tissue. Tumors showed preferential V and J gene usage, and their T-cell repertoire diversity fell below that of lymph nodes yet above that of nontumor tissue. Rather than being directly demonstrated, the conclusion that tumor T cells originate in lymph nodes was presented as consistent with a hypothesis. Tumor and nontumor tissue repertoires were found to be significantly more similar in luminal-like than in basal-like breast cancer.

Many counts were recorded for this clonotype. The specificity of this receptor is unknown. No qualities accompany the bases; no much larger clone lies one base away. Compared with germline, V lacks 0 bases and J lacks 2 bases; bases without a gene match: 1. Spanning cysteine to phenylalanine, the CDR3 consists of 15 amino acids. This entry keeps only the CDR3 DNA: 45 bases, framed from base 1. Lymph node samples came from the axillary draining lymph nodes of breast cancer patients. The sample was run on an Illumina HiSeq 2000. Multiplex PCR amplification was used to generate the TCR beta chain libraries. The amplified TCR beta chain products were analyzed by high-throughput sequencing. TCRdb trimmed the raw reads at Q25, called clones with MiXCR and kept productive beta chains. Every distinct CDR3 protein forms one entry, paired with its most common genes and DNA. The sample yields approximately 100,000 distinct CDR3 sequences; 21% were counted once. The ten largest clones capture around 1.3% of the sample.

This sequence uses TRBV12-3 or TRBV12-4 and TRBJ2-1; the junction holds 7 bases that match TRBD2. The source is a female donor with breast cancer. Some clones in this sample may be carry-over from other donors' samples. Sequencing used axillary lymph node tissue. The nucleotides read TGTGCCAGCAGTTTAGCGGGGGGGGCCTACAATGAGCAGTTCTTC. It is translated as CASSLAGGAYNEQFF.